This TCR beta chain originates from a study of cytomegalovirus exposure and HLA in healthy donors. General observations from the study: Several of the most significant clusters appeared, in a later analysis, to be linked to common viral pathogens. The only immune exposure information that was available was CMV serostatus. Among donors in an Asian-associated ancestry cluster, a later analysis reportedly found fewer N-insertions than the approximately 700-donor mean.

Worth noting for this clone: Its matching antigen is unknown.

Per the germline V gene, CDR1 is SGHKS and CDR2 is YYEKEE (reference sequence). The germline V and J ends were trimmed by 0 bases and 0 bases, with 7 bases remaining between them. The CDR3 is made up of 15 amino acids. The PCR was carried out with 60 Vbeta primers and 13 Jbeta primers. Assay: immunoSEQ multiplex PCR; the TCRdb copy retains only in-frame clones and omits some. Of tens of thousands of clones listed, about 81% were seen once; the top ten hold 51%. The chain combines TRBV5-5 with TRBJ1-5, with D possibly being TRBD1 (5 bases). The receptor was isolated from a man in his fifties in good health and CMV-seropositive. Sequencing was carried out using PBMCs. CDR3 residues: CASSLDGASNQPQHF. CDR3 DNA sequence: TGTGCCAGCAGCTTGGATGGGGCTAGCAATCAGCCCCAGCATTTT.